The 8 T cell receptor beta chains presented below share a single source sample, sequenced in a study of immune evolution from preneoplasia to lung adenocarcinoma. Generated by immunoSEQ multiplex PCR, the TCRdb table keeps only in-frame clones and is missing some. The profile covers fewer than 50,000 clones, with 70% to 80% appearing a single time and around 4.7% taken by the ten largest. Sequencing was performed on FFPE invasive lung adenocarcinoma tissue. Every receptor here comes from a person aged 55 to 75 with lung adenocarcinoma.

The rearrangement uses TRBV19 and TRBJ1-2, with D perhaps TRBD1 (5 bases). The germline V gene has CDR1 LNHDA and CDR2 SQIVND (reference sequence). V was trimmed by 4 bases and J by 5 bases, leaving 11 bases between them. The CDR3 runs to 13 residues. The CDR3 DNA sequence: TGTGCCAGTAGTAGAAGTGGGGGGTATGGCTACACCTTC. This sequence encodes CASSRSGGYGYTF.

The chain combines TRBV7-2 with TRBJ2-7; the D is unclear. This CDR3 is built from 12 residues. V lost 3 bases to trimming and J lost 2 bases, with 5 bases between them. Germline V gene sequence: CDR1 SGHTA, CDR2 FQGNSA. CDR3 in DNA: TGTGCCAGCAGCTTTACCACCTACGAGCAGTACTTC. This codes for CASSFTTYEQYF. The variable domain in full, completed from reference TRBV7-2 and TRBJ2-7, reads GAGVSQSPSNKVTEKGKDVELRCDPISGHTALYWYRQSLGQGLEFLIYFQGNSAPDKSGLPSDRFSAERTGGSVSTLTIQRTQQEDSAVYLCASSFTTYEQYFGPGTRLTVT.

As to this clone: Other DNA sequences in this specimen translate into the identical CDR3. This rearrangement joins TRBV7-2 to TRBJ2-7; 11 bases are a match to TRBD2. CDR3 length: 14 residues. After removal of 4 bases from V and 4 bases from J, the junction contained 3 bases not matched to a gene. Germline lookup yields CDR1 SGHTA and CDR2 FQGNSA. The CDR3 DNA reads TGTGCCAGCAGCTCATCTAGCGGGAGGTACGAGCAGTACTTC. Translation: CASSSSSGRYEQYF.

This sequence joins TRBV18 and TRBJ2-7; possibly TRBD2 for D (6 bases). The CDR3 runs to 16 residues. CDR1 is KGHSH, CDR2 LQKENI, per germline. Deletions cut 0 bases from V and 1 base from J, with 13 bases between. In DNA, the CDR3 is TGTGCCAGCTCACCACCGGGGGGAGGCAGTTCCTACGAGCAGTACTTC. Translating it yields CASSPPGGGSSYEQYF.

The chain recombines TRBV27 with TRBJ2-3, with 9 bases that match TRBD1. Germline V gene data show CDR1 as MNHEY and CDR2 as SMNVEV (reference sequence). Unmatched junction bases numbered 6, after V lost 5 bases and J lost 9 bases. The CDR3 spans 13 residues. CDR3 coding DNA: TGTGCCAGCAGTCCCGGGACAGGGCTAACGCAGTATTTT. It translates to CASSPGTGLTQYF.

Only a few counts were recorded for this clone. The sample contains more than one DNA sequence encoding this CDR3. This sequence joins TRBV27 and TRBJ2-7; tentatively, D is TRBD1 (5 bases). V lost 5 bases and J lost 4, with 9 bases in between. Germline V gene sequence: CDR1 MNHEY, CDR2 SMNVEV (reference sequence). The CDR3 has 12 amino acids. The CDR3 loop is CASSIQGYEQYF. In DNA form, the CDR3 reads TGTGCCAGCAGTATCCAGGGTTACGAGCAGTACTTC.

This chain uses TRBV10-3 with TRBJ2-7; D is unresolved. The ends were cut back, 0 bases at V and 6 bases at J, with 6 bases in the middle. The CDR3 has 12 amino acids. Germline values: CDR1 ENHRY, CDR2 SYGVKD. The CDR3 nucleotides are TGTGCCATCAGTGAGTCTATGGGCGAGCAGTACTTC. This codes for CAISESMGEQYF.

The chain couples TRBV7-3 to TRBJ2-7; D is perhaps TRBD1 (5 bases). V gave up 2 bases and J gave up 5 bases, with 16 bases separating them. Germline V CDR1 and CDR2: SGHTA, FQGTGA. The CDR3 loop spans 15 amino acids. The CDR3 sequence is CASSLWAGNQDEQYF. The CDR3 DNA is TGTGCCAGCAGCTTATGGGCAGGGAATCAAGACGAGCAGTACTTC. The entire variable domain, with the rest obtained from reference TRBV7-3 and TRBJ2-7, is as follows: GAGVSQTPSNKVTEKGKYVELRCDPISGHTALYWYRQSLGQGPEFLIYFQGTGAADDSGLPNDRFFAVRPEGSVSTLKIQRTERGDSAVYLCASSLWAGNQDEQYFGPGTRLTVT.